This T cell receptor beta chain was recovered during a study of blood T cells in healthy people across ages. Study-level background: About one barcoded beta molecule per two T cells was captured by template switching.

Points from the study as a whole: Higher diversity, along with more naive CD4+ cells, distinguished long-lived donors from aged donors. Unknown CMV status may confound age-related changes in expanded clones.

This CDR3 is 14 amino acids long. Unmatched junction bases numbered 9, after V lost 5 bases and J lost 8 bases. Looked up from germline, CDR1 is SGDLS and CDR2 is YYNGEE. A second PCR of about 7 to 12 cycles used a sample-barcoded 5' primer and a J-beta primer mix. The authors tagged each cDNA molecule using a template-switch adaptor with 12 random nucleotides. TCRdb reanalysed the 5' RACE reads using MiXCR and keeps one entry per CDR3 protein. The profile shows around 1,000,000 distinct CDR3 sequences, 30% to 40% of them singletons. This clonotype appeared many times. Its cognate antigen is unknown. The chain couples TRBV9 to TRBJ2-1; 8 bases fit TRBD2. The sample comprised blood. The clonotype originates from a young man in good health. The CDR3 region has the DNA TGTGCCAGCAGTTTTTCCGGGGGGGCCGATGAGCAGTTCTTC. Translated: CASSFSGGADEQFF.